This T cell receptor beta chain was recovered during a study of blood T cell repertoires in COVID-19. Study summary: Collection of acute and convalescent COVID-19 samples took place in the United States, Italy and Spain. PBMCs, B-cell-depleted T cells, or T cells were the source of the cDNA or gDNA that made up the material.

As processed by the authors: Estimates of nucleated cell counts were drawn from the amplification of reference gene primers. Assay: immunoSEQ multiplex PCR; the TCRdb copy retains only in-frame clones and omits some. The V and J calls and the clone size are those of that table, but D and trimming were determined from the DNA. The table shows a few hundred thousand clones, with 85% occurring only once. V was cut by 6 bases and J by 2 bases, with 10 bases left in between. This CDR3 contains 14 residues. CDR1 is SNHLY and CDR2 is FYNNEI in the germline V gene. The chain employs TRBV2 and TRBJ2-2, with D perhaps matching TRBD1 (5 bases). The sequence was collected from a young woman with acute or convalescent COVID-19. Material: peripheral blood. The CDR3 reads CASRMDINTGELFF. In DNA form, the CDR3 reads TGTGCCAGCAGAATGGACATTAACACCGGGGAGCTGTTTTTT.